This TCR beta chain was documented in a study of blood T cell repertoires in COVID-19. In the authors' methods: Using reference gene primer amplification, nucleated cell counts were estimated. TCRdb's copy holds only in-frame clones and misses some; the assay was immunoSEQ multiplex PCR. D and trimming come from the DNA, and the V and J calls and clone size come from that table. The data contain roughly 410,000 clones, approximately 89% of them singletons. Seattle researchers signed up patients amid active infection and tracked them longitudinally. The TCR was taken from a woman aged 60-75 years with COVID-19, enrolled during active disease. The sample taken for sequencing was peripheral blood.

The CDR3 spells CASSGRTGTISTDTQYF. CDR3 nucleotide sequence: TGTGCCAGCAGCGGAAGAACAGGGACTATAAGCACAGATACGCAGTATTTT. The chain couples TRBV9 to TRBJ2-3, with D possibly being TRBD2 (7 bases). The V end was cut by 3 bases, the J end by 0 bases, with 17 bases between. Germline-derived CDR1 and CDR2 are SGDLS and YYNGEE. The CDR3 covers 17 residues.